A single sample is the source of the 6 T cell receptor beta chains below, sequenced in a study of graft-versus-host responses after intestinal transplantation. These TCRs' antigens remain unknown. Produced via immunoSEQ multiplex PCR; TCRdb's table is partial and in-frame only. The table shows 80,000 to 100,000 clones, with 85% to 90% occurring only once. The sample here was unstimulated CD4+ T cells sorted from spleen or lymph node cells, taken before intestinal transplant. The receptors originated from a human donor who received an intestinal transplant.

This clone is a singleton in its sample. Here the CDR3 DNA reads TGTGCCAGCAGCCTATCCTCAGTGGGCGACTCCTACGAGCAGTACTTC. Translation: CASSLSSVGDSYEQYF. The genes are TRBV5-4 and TRBJ2-7; no definite D call. The germline CDR1 and CDR2 sequences are SGHNT and YYREEE (reference sequence). Trimming took 4 bases from V and 0 from J, leaving 17 bases between them. The CDR3 totals 16 residues. Filled out from reference TRBV5-4 and TRBJ2-7, the complete variable domain reads ETGVTQSPTHLIKTRGQQVTLRCSSQSGHNTVSWYQQALGQGPQFIFQYYREEENGRGNFPPRFSGLQFPNYSSELNVNALELDDSALYLCASSLSSVGDSYEQYFGPGTRLTVT.

This chain links TRBV27 with TRBJ2-5, with D possibly being TRBD1 (6 bases). The V end lost 5 bases, the J end lost 5 bases, and 24 bases lay between the germline ends. The CDR3 spans 17 residues. Germline lookup yields CDR1 MNHEY and CDR2 SMNVEV (reference sequence). The CDR3 DNA is TGTGCCAGCAGTCCGTCACTGGACAGCCTAACGAGGGAGACCCAGTACTTC. As protein: CASSPSLDSLTRETQYF.

This chain uses TRBV28 with TRBJ1-1; TRBD1 is a possible D gene (6 bases). V dropped 4 bases and J dropped 6 bases, with 21 bases sitting between them. The germline V gene encodes CDR1 MDHEN and CDR2 SYDVKM. This CDR3 has 16 amino acids. The CDR3 spells CASSSAGVGSSAEAFF. The CDR3, as DNA: TGTGCCAGCAGTTCCGCAGGGGTAGGCTCTTCCGCTGAAGCTTTCTTT.

This chain connects TRBV5-1 to TRBJ2-5, with 9 bases matching TRBD1. V lost 0 bases, J lost 4 bases, and 10 bases stayed unmatched. Germline CDR1 is SGHRS and CDR2 is YFSETQ. There are 17 residues in the CDR3. This chain's CDR3 is CASSLAVGTGRGETQYF. The CDR3 DNA is TGCGCCAGCAGCTTGGCCGTCGGGACAGGGAGAGGAGAGACCCAGTACTTC.

This rearrangement joins TRBV2 to TRBJ1-1; unclear D gene. With 6 bases removed from V and 1 base from J, the gap between germline ends came to 9 bases. Germline CDR1 reads SNHLY; CDR2 reads FYNNEI. The CDR3 spans 13 residues. The CDR3 coding sequence is TGTGCCAGCAGCGAGACACCGAACACTGAAGCTTTCTTT. Protein sequence: CASSETPNTEAFF.

This sequence joins TRBV4-1 and TRBJ1-1; the D is unclear. The CDR3 extends over 14 amino acids. V lost 3 bases to trimming and J lost 4 bases, with 12 bases between them. Germline CDR1 reads MGHRA; CDR2 reads YSYEKL. The DNA of the CDR3 is TGCGCCAGCAGCCAGGCTCCCGGGAGCACTGAAGCTTTCTTT. This gives the protein CASSQAPGSTEAFF.